These T cell receptor beta chains were read from a single sample in a study of OX40 agonist ivuxolimab in advanced cancers. The protocol was immunoSEQ multiplex PCR, while the TCRdb copy is restricted to in-frame clones and leaves out a portion. The sample has about 82,000 clones, around 84% seen once. The sequenced sample was CD4+ or CD8+ T cells sorted from blood, obtained in a trial of the OX40 agonist ivuxolimab. The receptors shown here come from an adult with an advanced solid tumor such as melanoma, head and neck, liver or kidney cancer. CDR3s include the opening cysteine and the closing phenylalanine or tryptophan. A D gene is named only where the DNA matches it firmly. The size field is filled for only some rows; it gives once, few, many or a size class.

D | size | J | V | CDR3 | DNA
NA | NA | TRBJ2-2 | TRBV4-2 | CASSQVDIYLDTGELFF | TGTGCCAGCAGCCAAGTTGATATTTATCTTGACACCGGGGAGCTGTTTTTT
NA | NA | TRBJ1-2 | TRBV4-2 | CASSRAGSYGYTF | TGTGCCAGCAGCCGGGCAGGGAGCTATGGCTACACCTTC
NA | NA | TRBJ2-7 | TRBV11-3 | CASSLSRRVEQYF | TGTGCCAGCAGCTTAAGTAGAAGGGTCGAGCAGTACTTC
NA | NA | TRBJ2-1 | TRBV18 | CASSPRDNEQFF | TGTGCCAGCTCACCACGAGACAATGAGCAGTTCTTC
NA | NA | TRBJ2-7 | TRBV6-4 | CASSLPKRNQRPYEQYF | TGTGCCAGCAGTTTGCCAAAAAGGAACCAGAGGCCCTACGAGCAGTACTTC
NA | NA | TRBJ1-6 | TRBV30 | CAWARQDNISPLHF | TGTGCCTGGGCCCGACAGGATAACATTTCACCCCTCCACTTT
TRBD1 | NA | TRBJ1-6 | TRBV5-4 | CASSFTGDNSPLHF | TGTGCCAGCAGTTTCACAGGGGATAATTCACCCCTCCACTTT
NA | NA | TRBJ2-2 | TRBV18 | CASSPRQEANTGELFF | TGTGCCAGCTCTCCTAGACAGGAAGCGAACACCGGGGAGCTGTTTTTT
NA | once | TRBJ2-5 | TRBV5-1 | CASSLFGAPRETQYF | TGCGCCAGCAGCTTGTTTGGGGCCCCCCGGGAGACCCAGTACTTC
TRBD1 | NA | TRBJ1-2 | TRBV19 | CASAPWGTGGYGYTF | TGTGCCAGTGCCCCATGGGGGACAGGAGGCTATGGCTACACCTTC
NA | NA | TRBJ1-1 | TRBV6-5 | CASSFTRTDRREAFF | TGTGCCAGCAGTTTTACAAGGACCGACAGGCGAGAAGCTTTCTTT
NA | NA | TRBJ1-2 | TRBV5-1 | CASRTNYGYTF | TGCGCCAGCAGGACAAACTATGGCTACACCTTC
TRBD1 | NA | TRBJ1-1 | TRBV10-3 | CAISTGTDNTEAFF | TGTGCCATCAGTACCGGGACAGATAACACTGAAGCTTTCTTT
NA | NA | TRBJ2-7 | TRBV7-8 | CASSLRTGGGEQYF | TGTGCCAGCAGCTTGAGGACAGGAGGGGGCGAGCAGTACTTC
NA | NA | TRBJ2-1 | TRBV30 | CAWSTRGAVSYNEQFF | TGTGCCTGGAGTACCCGAGGAGCGGTTTCCTACAATGAGCAGTTCTTC
NA | few | TRBJ1-2 | TRBV18 | CASSPQEANYGYTF | TGTGCCAGCTCACCACAGGAAGCTAACTATGGCTACACCTTC
TRBD2 | NA | TRBJ2-5 | TRBV7-3 | CASSTTSGRAETQYF | TGTGCCAGCAGCACGACTAGCGGGAGGGCAGAGACCCAGTACTTC
TRBD1 | NA | TRBJ1-5 | TRBV29-1 | CSVKAGGSGQPQHF | TGCAGCGTGAAAGCAGGGGGCTCGGGTCAGCCCCAGCATTTT
TRBD1 | once | TRBJ1-1 | TRBV2 | CASKATGVEAFF | TGTGCCAGCAAGGCGACAGGGGTTGAAGCTTTCTTT
NA | NA | TRBJ2-7 | TRBV30 | CAWVATGKASYEQYF | TGTGCCTGGGTCGCCACAGGGAAGGCGAGCTACGAGCAGTACTTC
TRBD2 | NA | TRBJ2-1 | TRBV30 | CAWSVGGLAGFGVYNEQFF | TGTGCCTGGAGTGTTGGAGGGCTAGCGGGATTCGGGGTGTACAATGAGCAGTTCTTC
NA | NA | TRBJ2-2 | TRBV10-2 | CASSLTGSPNTGELFF | TGCGCCAGCAGTCTAACAGGGTCTCCGAACACCGGGGAGCTGTTTTTT
NA | NA | TRBJ1-1 | TRBV7-9 | CASSFGRFTEAFF | TGTGCCAGCAGCTTCGGACGGTTCACTGAAGCTTTCTTT
TRBD1 | NA | TRBJ2-2 | TRBV19 | CASTRTGYWNTGELFF | TGTGCCAGTACCCGGACAGGGTATTGGAACACCGGGGAGCTGTTTTTT
TRBD1 | medium-sized | TRBJ1-2 | TRBV11-2 | CASSSGGPYYGYTF | TGTGCCAGCAGTTCAGGGGGACCCTATTATGGCTACACCTTC
NA | NA | TRBJ2-1 | TRBV19 | CASRGTQYNEQFF | TGTGCCAGTAGGGGGACACAGTACAATGAGCAGTTCTTC
NA | NA | TRBJ1-3 | TRBV5-1 | CASSLGKISGNTIYF | TGCGCCAGCAGCTTGGGGAAAATCTCTGGAAACACCATATATTTT
TRBD1 | NA | TRBJ2-7 | TRBV7-9 | CASSSPDRGRYEQYF | TGTGCCAGCAGCTCCCCGGACAGGGGGCGATACGAGCAGTACTTC
NA | once | TRBJ2-1 | TRBV11-1 | CASSLAGARYEQFF | TGTGCCAGCAGCTTAGCGGGGGCACGATATGAGCAGTTCTTC
TRBD1 | NA | TRBJ2-1 | TRBV7-6 | CASSPRDRGLYNEQFF | TGTGCCAGCAGCCCCCGGGACAGGGGACTTTACAATGAGCAGTTCTTC
NA | NA | TRBJ2-1 | TRBV11-3 | CASSLEDGDEQFF | TGTGCCAGCAGCTTAGAAGACGGGGATGAGCAGTTCTTC
NA | NA | TRBJ1-1 | TRBV28 | CASSFYGSMNTEAFF | TGTGCCAGCAGTTTTTACGGCTCCATGAACACTGAAGCTTTCTTT
NA | NA | TRBJ1-6 | TRBV7-2 | CASSLYASPLHF | TGTGCCAGCAGCTTATACGCTTCACCCCTCCACTTT
NA | NA | TRBJ1-1 | TRBV5-1 | CASSWLQGGVTEAFF | TGCGCCAGCAGCTGGTTACAGGGTGGGGTAACTGAAGCTTTCTTT
TRBD1 | NA | TRBJ1-1 | TRBV7-9 | CASSLGQGATEAFF | TGTGCCAGCAGCTTAGGTCAGGGGGCCACTGAAGCTTTCTTT
NA | NA | TRBJ1-2 | TRBV6-1 | CATTRSPEVRGYTF | TGTGCCACCACCCGTTCCCCGGAGGTGCGCGGCTACACCTTC
TRBD1 | NA | TRBJ1-5 | TRBV6-1 | CASSEQQGGSNQPQHF | TGTGCCAGCAGTGAACAACAGGGGGGAAGCAATCAGCCCCAGCATTTT
NA | NA | TRBJ1-2 | TRBV23-1 | CASSHPGPLRGGYGYTF | TGCGCCAGCAGTCATCCGGGCCCCCTACGGGGAGGCTATGGCTACACCTTC
NA | NA | TRBJ1-1 | TRBV5-4 | CASSLQSGWNTEAFF | TGTGCCAGCAGCTTGCAAAGTGGTTGGAACACTGAAGCTTTCTTT
NA | NA | TRBJ1-5 | TRBV6-6 | CASSYLRGGNQPQHF | TGTGCCAGCAGTTACCTTCGAGGGGGGAATCAGCCCCAGCATTTT
NA | NA | TRBJ2-4 | TRBV19 | CASSIDSLTGTPLIQYF | TGTGCCAGTAGTATAGATAGTCTTACAGGGACGCCTCTAATTCAGTACTTC
NA | NA | TRBJ2-5 | TRBV6-5 | CASSYSGGGVETQYF | TGTGCCAGCAGTTACTCAGGGGGGGGCGTAGAGACCCAGTACTTC
TRBD1 | NA | TRBJ1-1 | TRBV2 | CASRGQGLVAAFF | TGTGCCAGCAGAGGACAGGGCCTGGTTGCAGCTTTCTTT